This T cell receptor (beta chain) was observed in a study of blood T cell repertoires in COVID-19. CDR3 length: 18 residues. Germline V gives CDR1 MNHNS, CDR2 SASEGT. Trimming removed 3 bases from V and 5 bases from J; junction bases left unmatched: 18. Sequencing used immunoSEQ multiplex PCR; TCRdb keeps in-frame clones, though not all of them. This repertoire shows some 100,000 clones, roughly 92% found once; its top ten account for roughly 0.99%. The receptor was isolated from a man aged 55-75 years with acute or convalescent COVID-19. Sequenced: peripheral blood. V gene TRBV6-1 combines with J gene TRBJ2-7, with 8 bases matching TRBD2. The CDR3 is CASSDGLAGTDFPNEQYV. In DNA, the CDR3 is TGTGCCAGCAGTGACGGACTAGCTGGTACGGATTTTCCTAACGAGCAGTACGTC.